This entry is about one T cell receptor (beta chain). This sample stems from a study of blood T cell repertoires in COVID-19. Study background: Sources were T cells, B-cell-depleted T cells, or PBMCs; the material itself was cDNA or gDNA.

The assay was immunoSEQ multiplex PCR, and TCRdb's table has in-frame clones only and misses some. The table lists 200,000 or so clones, 80% to 90% of them singletons, with less than 6.5% in the top ten. This TCR was sampled from a woman in her sixties or seventies who had recovered from COVID-19. The sequenced material came from peripheral blood.

The CDR3 DNA follows: TGTGCCAGCAGCGGCTCCGGGACAGGGAATGAAAAACTGTTTTTT. Translating gives CASSGSGTGNEKLFF. The chain is built from TRBV9 and TRBJ1-4; 9 nucleotides match TRBD1. CDR1 SGDLS and CDR2 YYNGEE come from the germline V gene. V trimming: 3 bases; J trimming: 5 bases; junction bases outside the gene matches: 5. CDR3 size: 15 residues.